A single TCR beta chain is shown here with its context. Antigen unknown. This entry is derived from a study of a mutant IDH1 vaccine in newly diagnosed glioma. Overall study context: Standard pretreatment was either radiotherapy, temozolomide, or, for most, radiochemotherapy with temozolomide. Study results and caveats: With respect to changes in top peripheral T cell clonotypes, pseudoprogression seemed unrelated.

Repertoires were generated with immunoSEQ multiplex PCR, while TCRdb's copy carries only in-frame clones and drops some. The table lists about 32,000 clones, roughly 80% of them singletons. Described time point: week 11, during vaccination. Vaccine doses each comprised 300 ug of mutant IDH1 20-mer peptide, with topical imiquimod. Each of the donors came in with new WHO grade 3 or 4 astrocytomas that were IDH1-mutant and ATRX-lost. From germline, CDR1 is SGHVS and CDR2 FQNEAQ. V was pared by 0 bases and J by 3 bases, with 9 bases between. This CDR3 has 15 residues. The sample consisted of PBMCs, taken from a glioma patient whose treatment included an IDH1 peptide vaccine. J is TRBJ1-5 and V is TRBV7-8; no clear D. The receptor's source is a man aged 25-45 years with glioma. In nucleotides, the CDR3 is TGTGCCAGCAGCTTAGCGCGACAACCCAATCAGCCCCAGCATTTT. Its translation is CASSLARQPNQPQHF.